This T cell receptor (beta chain) originates from a study of CD8+ T cells in alopecia areata. General study results and limits: Scalp clonality dropped significantly under tofacitinib, as did expanded CD8+ top-100 clones.

The sample's treatment: oral pan-JAK inhibitor, 5-10 mg twice daily. V was pared by 7 bases and J by 0 bases, with 7 bases of the junction left unmatched. This CDR3 comprises 17 residues. Per germline, CDR1 SQVTM and CDR2 ANQGSEA. Points on this clone: Its matching antigen is unknown.

Isolated RNA was reverse transcribed into cDNA used as the sequencing template. Data came from immunoSEQ multiplex PCR; TCRdb stores just in-frame clones and leaves some out. This sample has tens of thousands of clones; around 61% occur once, and the top ten carry 20% to 25%. This sequence joins TRBV29-1 and TRBJ2-6, with TRBD2 identical over 12 bases. This TCR derives from a human donor with alopecia areata. The material was CD8+ T cells sorted from blood, obtained at week 24, from a patient treated with tofacitinib. The CDR3 reads CSALAGGVDSGANVLTF. CDR3 DNA sequence: TGCAGCGCACTAGCGGGGGGCGTAGACTCTGGGGCCAACGTCCTGACTTTC.